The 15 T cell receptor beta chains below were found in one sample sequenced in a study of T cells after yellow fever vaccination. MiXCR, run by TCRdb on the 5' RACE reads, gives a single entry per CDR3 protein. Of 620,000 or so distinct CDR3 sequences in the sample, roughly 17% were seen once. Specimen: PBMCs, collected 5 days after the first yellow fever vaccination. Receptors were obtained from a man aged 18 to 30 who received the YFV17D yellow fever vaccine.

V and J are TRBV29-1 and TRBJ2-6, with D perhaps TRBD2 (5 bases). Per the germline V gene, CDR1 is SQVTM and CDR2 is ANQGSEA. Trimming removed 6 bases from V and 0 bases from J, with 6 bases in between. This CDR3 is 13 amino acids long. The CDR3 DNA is TGCAGCGTCGACTACTCTGGGGCCAACGTCCTGACTTTC. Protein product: CSVDYSGANVLTF. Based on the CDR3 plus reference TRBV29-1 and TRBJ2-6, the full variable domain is SAVISQKPSRDICQRGTSLTIQCQVDSQVTMMFWYRQQPGQSLTLIATANQGSEATYESGFVIDKFPISRPNLTFSTLTVSNMSPEDSSIYLCSVDYSGANVLTFGAGSRLTVL.

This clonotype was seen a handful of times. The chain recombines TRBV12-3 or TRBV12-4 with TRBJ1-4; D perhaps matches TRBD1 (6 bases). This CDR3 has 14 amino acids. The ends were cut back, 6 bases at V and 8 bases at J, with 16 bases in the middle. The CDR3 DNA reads TGTGCCAGCAGGTCTCAGGGGCTTAAAGAAAAACTGTTTTTT. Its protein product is CASRSQGLKEKLFF.

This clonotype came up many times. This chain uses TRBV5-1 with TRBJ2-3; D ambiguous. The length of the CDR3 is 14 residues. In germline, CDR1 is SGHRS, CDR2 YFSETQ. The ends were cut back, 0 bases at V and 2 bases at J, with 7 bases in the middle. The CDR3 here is CASSLGSATDTQYF. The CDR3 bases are TGCGCCAGCAGCTTGGGGTCCGCCACAGATACGCAGTATTTT.

The chain's CDR3 is CASATGRGGRETQYF. CDR3 nucleotide sequence: TGTGCCAGCGCTACGGGGCGGGGGGGCCGAGAGACCCAGTACTTC. The J gene is TRBJ2-5, the V gene TRBV7-3, with 9 bases that match TRBD2. The CDR3 spans 15 residues. Trimming removed 8 bases from V and 4 bases from J; junction bases left unmatched: 11. Germline V gene data show CDR1 as SGHTA and CDR2 as FQGTGA.

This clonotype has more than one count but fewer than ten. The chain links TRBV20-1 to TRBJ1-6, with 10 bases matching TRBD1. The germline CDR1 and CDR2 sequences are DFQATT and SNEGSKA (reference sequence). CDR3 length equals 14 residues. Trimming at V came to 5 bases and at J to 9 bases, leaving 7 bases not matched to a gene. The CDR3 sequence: CSAWPGQGSSPLHF. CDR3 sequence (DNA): TGCAGTGCTTGGCCGGGACAGGGGAGTTCACCCCTCCACTTT.

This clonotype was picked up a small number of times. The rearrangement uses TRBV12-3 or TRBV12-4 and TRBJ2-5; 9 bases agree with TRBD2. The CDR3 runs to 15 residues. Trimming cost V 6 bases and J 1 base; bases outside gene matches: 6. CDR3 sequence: CASSQIAGVQETQYF. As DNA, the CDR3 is TGTGCCAGCAGCCAAATAGCGGGGGTCCAAGAGACCCAGTACTTC.

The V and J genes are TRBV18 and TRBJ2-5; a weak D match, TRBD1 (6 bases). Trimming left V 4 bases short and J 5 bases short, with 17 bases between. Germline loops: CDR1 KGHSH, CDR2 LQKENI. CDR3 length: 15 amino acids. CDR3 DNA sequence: TGTGCCAGCTCACGGACAGCCGGGGATTTGGAGACCCAGTACTTC. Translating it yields CASSRTAGDLETQYF.

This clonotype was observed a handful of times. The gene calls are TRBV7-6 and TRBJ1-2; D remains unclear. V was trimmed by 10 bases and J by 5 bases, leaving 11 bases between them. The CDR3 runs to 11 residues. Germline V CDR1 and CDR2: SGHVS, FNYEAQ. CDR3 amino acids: CATLGAYGYTF. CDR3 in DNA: TGTGCCACCCTAGGAGCGTATGGCTACACCTTC. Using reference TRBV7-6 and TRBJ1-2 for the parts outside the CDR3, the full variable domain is GAGVSQSPRYKVTKRGQDVALRCDPISGHVSLYWYRQALGQGPEFLTYFNYEAQQDKSGLPNDRFSAERPEGSISTLTIQRTEQRDSAMYRCATLGAYGYTFGSGTRLTVV.

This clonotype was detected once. CDR3: CASSVLPANTGELFF. The CDR3 coding sequence is TGTGCCAGCAGTGTCCTACCCGCGAACACCGGGGAGCTGTTTTTT. The V call is TRBV6-1, the J call TRBJ2-2; D call uncertain. V lost 4 bases, J lost 0 bases, and 9 bases lay in between. The CDR3 is 15 residues long. CDR1 and CDR2 from the germline V gene are MNHNS and SASEGT.

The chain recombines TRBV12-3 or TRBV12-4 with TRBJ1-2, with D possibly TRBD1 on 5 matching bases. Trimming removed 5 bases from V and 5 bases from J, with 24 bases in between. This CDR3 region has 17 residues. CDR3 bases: TGTGCCAGCAGTCCCCATCCTCTGGGGACCGGCTCATATGGCTACACCTTC. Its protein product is CASSPHPLGTGSYGYTF.

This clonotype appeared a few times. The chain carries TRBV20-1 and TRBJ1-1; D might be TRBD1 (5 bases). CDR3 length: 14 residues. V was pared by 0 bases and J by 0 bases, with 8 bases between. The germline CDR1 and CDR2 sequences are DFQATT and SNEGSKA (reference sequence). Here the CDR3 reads CSARDRVVNTEAFF. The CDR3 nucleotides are TGCAGTGCTAGAGACAGGGTGGTGAACACTGAAGCTTTCTTT.

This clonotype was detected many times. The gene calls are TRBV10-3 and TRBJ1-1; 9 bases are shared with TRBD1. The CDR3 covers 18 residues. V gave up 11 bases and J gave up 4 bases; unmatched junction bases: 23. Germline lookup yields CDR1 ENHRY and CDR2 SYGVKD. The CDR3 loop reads CASTGQGLGGSFGTEAFF. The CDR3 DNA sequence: TGTGCCTCGACGGGACAGGGTCTCGGGGGGAGTTTCGGCACTGAAGCTTTCTTT.

The CDR3 sequence: CSAREAGSYNEQFF. The CDR3 region has the DNA TGCAGTGCTAGAGAGGCGGGGTCCTACAATGAGCAGTTCTTC. V gene TRBV20-1 combines with J gene TRBJ2-1, with a possible D match to TRBD2 (6 bases). The CDR3 covers 14 residues. Germline assignment: CDR1 DFQATT and CDR2 SNEGSKA (reference sequence). The germline V and J ends were trimmed by 0 bases and 1 base, with 7 bases remaining between them.

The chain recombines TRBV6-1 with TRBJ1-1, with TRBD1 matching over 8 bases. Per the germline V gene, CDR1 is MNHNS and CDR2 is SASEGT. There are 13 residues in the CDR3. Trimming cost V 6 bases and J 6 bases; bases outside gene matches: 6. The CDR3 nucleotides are TGTGCCAGCAGCTGGACAGGGACGGCTGAAGCTTTCTTT. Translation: CASSWTGTAEAFF.

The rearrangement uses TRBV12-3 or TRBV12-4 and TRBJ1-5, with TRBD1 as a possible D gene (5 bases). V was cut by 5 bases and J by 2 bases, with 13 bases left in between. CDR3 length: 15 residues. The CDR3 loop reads CASSQTLGGNQPQHF. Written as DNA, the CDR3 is TGTGCCAGCAGTCAAACTTTGGGGGGCAATCAGCCCCAGCATTTT.